This TCR beta chain was retrieved from a study of blood T cells in healthy people across ages (dated by TCRdb to 2014 to 2015). Regarding the complete study: In model experiments, roughly one uniquely barcoded TCR beta cDNA molecule per two T cells was captured by template switching. The study measured age-related changes in TCR beta repertoire diversity using deep sequencing normalized with unique cDNA molecular identifiers. The donors were split into four age groups: young (average around 15 years), middle-aged (about 40), aged (62) and long-lived (roughly 80). Donors of different ages were randomly distributed across sequencing lanes to avoid experimental bias. Two additional independent replicas of 1 million unique cDNA reads from the same blood draw were analyzed for two donors (one aged 18 to 30 and one aged 80 or older). Broader findings and caveats from the paper: Compared with the aged group, the long-lived group had more naive CD4+ T cells, fewer expanded clones and increased TCR diversity, a pattern suggesting age selection. Since profiling was done on bulk unsorted PBMCs, naive and antigen-experienced compartments could not be conclusively compared. Observed TCR beta diversity per million T cells fell roughly linearly with age, and a significant reduction was already apparent by age about 43. Total diversity estimates from one million sequenced T cells were considered lower bounds and underestimates. The CMV infection status of donors was not known, potentially confounding age-related changes in expanded clonotypes. A strong correlation was found between observed TCR beta diversity and the percentage of naive T cells measured by flow cytometry.

Counted from cysteine to phenylalanine, this CDR3 has 13 amino acids. Only CDR3 DNA is held: 39 bases, read in frame from base 1. V loses 3 bases, J loses 2 bases, and the germline ends lie 5 bases apart. Looking up the germline V gene (reference sequence) yields CDR1 DFQATT and CDR2 SNEGSKA. Only a few counts were recorded for this clonotype. Its antigen is still unknown. The sample holds no much larger clone one base away, and base qualities are not on file. The donors were some 39 Caucasian individuals from Russia, aged roughly 6 to 95 years, who were systemically healthy. Around 10 milliliters of peripheral blood were drawn from each donor into EDTA-treated Vacutainer tubes. PBMCs were isolated by Ficoll-Paque density-gradient centrifugation, with at least 6 million obtained per sample. Trizol reagent was used to extract total RNA from PBMCs, with at least 6 micrograms per sample. For every donor, flow cytometry on a PBMC aliquot measured the percentage of naive CD45RAhigh/CD27high T cells.

The method was 5' RACE. Instrument on record: Illumina HiSeq 2500. A second 7 to 11 cycle PCR used a sample-barcoded 5' primer and a J-beta primer mix. Each TCR beta cDNA molecule received a unique molecular identifier from a template-switch 5' adaptor carrying 12 random nucleotides. Each sample yielded at least 3 million CDR3-containing paired-end reads. All of the RNA was converted into first-strand cDNA using the Mint cDNA synthesis kit, with a TRBC-specific oligonucleotide serving as the primer. Following uracil-DNA glycosylase treatment, all cDNA underwent a first 18-cycle PCR with the universal primers M1SS and BC2_uni_R. The paper's processing steps were these. Each sample was normalized by randomly selecting 1 million high-quality reads, each carrying a distinct molecular identifier. Reads sharing molecular identifiers were discarded rather than binned into consensus sequences. CDR3 identification, clonotype clustering and error correction used MiTCR with a Q25 quality threshold and the strictest error-elimination algorithm. Lower-bound total TCR beta diversity was estimated with a nonparametric unseen species model using Euler transformation. TCRdb applied fastp at Q25 and MiXCR to the public reads, then kept only in-frame beta chains. Rows merge per CDR3 protein into single entries with the most common DNA and genes. What appears here as the V and J calls and clone size reflects TCRdb's work, not the paper's. In this sample the table shows about 580,000 distinct CDR3 sequences, more than 45% of which occur a single time. Together, the top ten hold approximately 23% of the sample.

The rearrangement joined TRBV20-1 to TRBJ2-6; too little of a D gene remains to name it. Sequenced sample: blood. The sequence derives from an elderly man in good health. The CDR3 has the sequence CSARPPGANVLTF. The DNA sequence is given as TGCAGTGCTAGGCCCCCTGGGGCCAACGTCCTGACTTTC.